The 17 T cell receptor beta chains below come from one sample, sequenced in a study of CD8+ T cells in alopecia areata. Reverse transcription of extracted RNA yielded cDNA, which provided the sequencing template. TCRdb keeps only in-frame clones here, not all; method: immunoSEQ multiplex PCR. Among about 180,000 clones, around 63% were seen once, and the ten largest hold about 1.5%. The material was CD4+ T cells sorted from blood, obtained at week 0. Receptors were obtained from a human donor with alopecia areata.

V gene TRBV2 combines with J gene TRBJ2-7; 12 bases agree with TRBD2. Unmatched junction bases numbered 9, after V lost 3 bases and J lost 6 bases. CDR1 is SNHLY, CDR2 FYNNEI, per germline. The CDR3 has 16 amino acids. CDR3 coding DNA: TGTGCCAGCAGTGACGATTCCGGACTAGCGGGAAGCGAGCAGTACTTC. This gives the protein CASSDDSGLAGSEQYF. Full variable domain (missing parts from reference TRBV2 and TRBJ2-7): EPEVTQTPSHQVTQMGQEVILRCVPISNHLYFYWYRQILGQKVEFLVSFYNNEISEKSEIFDDQFSVERPDGSNFTLKIRSTKLEDSAMYFCASSDDSGLAGSEQYFGPGTRLTVT.

The chain is built from TRBV29-1 and TRBJ1-5; D is uncertain. Germline-derived CDR1 and CDR2 are SQVTM and ANQGSEA. Deletions cut 4 bases from V and 2 bases from J, with 6 bases between. CDR3 size: 12 residues. The CDR3 sequence: CSVAGRNQPQHF. CDR3 in DNA: TGCAGCGTTGCTGGCCGCAATCAGCCCCAGCATTTT.

V gene TRBV20-1 combines with J gene TRBJ1-1, with D unresolved. Germline V gene sequence: CDR1 DFQATT, CDR2 SNEGSKA (reference sequence). V lost 2 bases and J lost 6, with 7 bases in between. This CDR3 region has 11 residues. In nucleotides, the CDR3 is TGCAGTGCTAGATTCGTGCCTGAAGCTTTCTTT. It codes for CSARFVPEAFF.

This sequence joins TRBV30 and TRBJ1-4, with TRBD1 matching 8 bases. The CDR3 length is 15 residues. V dropped 5 bases and J dropped 8; count of bases not matched to a gene: 13. Germline V CDR1 and CDR2: GTSNPN, SVGIG (reference sequence). CDR3 DNA sequence: TGTGCCTGGGCCGGGACAGGATGGAGGAACGAAAAACTGTTTTTT. Residues: CAWAGTGWRNEKLFF.

The chain links TRBV30 to TRBJ2-3; no definite D call. V was cut by 5 bases and J by 6 bases, with 9 bases left in between. CDR3 length equals 11 residues. In germline, CDR1 is GTSNPN, CDR2 SVGIG (reference sequence). The chain's CDR3 is CAWGLGDTQYF. CDR3 nucleotide sequence: TGTGCCTGGGGGCTCGGGGATACGCAGTATTTT.

The chain is built from TRBV19 and TRBJ1-5, with TRBD1 matching 7 bases. The CDR3 is made up of 15 amino acids. J lost 0 bases, V lost 5 bases, and 4 bases had no gene match. Looked up from germline, CDR1 is LNHDA and CDR2 is SQIVND (reference sequence). Here the CDR3 reads CASSPTGNSNQPQHF. The CDR3 DNA reads TGTGCCAGTAGTCCGACAGGGAATAGCAATCAGCCCCAGCATTTT.

The gene calls are TRBV15 and TRBJ1-2; tentative D call: TRBD1 (5 bases). The germline CDR1 and CDR2 sequences are LNHNV and YYDKDF (reference sequence). The CDR3 runs 16 residues. Trimming shortened V by 0 bases and J by 4 bases, and 15 bases separated the two germline ends. The CDR3 protein is CATSREQGAVGYGYTF. The CDR3 coding sequence is TGTGCCACCAGCAGAGAGCAGGGTGCAGTGGGCTATGGCTACACCTTC.

The genes are TRBV30 and TRBJ1-1; D call uncertain. CDR3 length: 14 amino acids. Germline V lookup: CDR1 GTSNPN, CDR2 SVGIG (reference sequence). Trimming removed 0 bases at V and 4 bases at J, with 12 bases between. In DNA form, the CDR3 reads TGTGCCTGGAGTGTGTCTGGAGGGAGCACTGAAGCTTTCTTT. It encodes CAWSVSGGSTEAFF.

The chain has TRBV5-1 and TRBJ2-7; TRBD1 is a possible D gene (6 bases). Germline V gives CDR1 SGHRS, CDR2 YFSETQ. The V end lost 3 bases, the J end lost 4 bases, and 23 bases lay between the germline ends. The CDR3 length is 17 residues. CDR3 in amino acids: CASSSGQSFSLVYEQYF. CDR3 nucleotide sequence: TGCGCCAGCAGCTCCGGACAGAGCTTCTCACTCGTATACGAGCAGTACTTC.

This sequence joins TRBV29-1 and TRBJ2-7, with D uncertain. The germline V gene has CDR1 SQVTM and CDR2 ANQGSEA. V lost 7 bases and J lost 2, with 18 bases in between. The CDR3 covers 14 residues. CDR3 DNA: TGCAGCGCTGTGGACGGATCCCTCCCCTACGAGCAGTACTTC. Its protein product is CSAVDGSLPYEQYF.

This clone was counted once. This chain connects TRBV18 to TRBJ1-1; no definite D call. The V gene's germline CDR1 is KGHSH and CDR2 LQKENI. Trimming took 0 bases from V and 1 from J, leaving 6 bases between them. The CDR3 contains 14 residues. CDR3 sequence reads: CASSPPPGNTEAFF. CDR3 DNA sequence: TGTGCCAGCTCACCACCGCCAGGGAACACTGAAGCTTTCTTT.

Only a few counts were recorded for this clone. This chain uses TRBV5-1 with TRBJ1-6, with TRBD1 matching 7 bases. V dropped 4 bases and J dropped 7; count of bases not matched to a gene: 5. Per the germline V gene, CDR1 is SGHRS and CDR2 is YFSETQ. This CDR3 spans 14 amino acids. The chain's CDR3 is CASSAGTVNSPLHF. CDR3 DNA sequence: TGCGCCAGCAGCGCGGGGACAGTCAATTCACCCCTCCACTTT.

This clone has a handful of counts. The V call is TRBV5-6, the J call TRBJ2-3; a weak D match, TRBD2 (5 bases). The germline CDR1 and CDR2 sequences are SGHDT and YYEEEE. The CDR3 sequence is 16 residues long. Trimming took 4 bases from V and 6 from J, leaving 21 bases between them. The CDR3 bases are TGTGCCAGCAGCCCATCCCACGGGGTAAGGACGGATACGCAGTATTTT. Amino acids: CASSPSHGVRTDTQYF.

V gene TRBV30 combines with J gene TRBJ1-1, with TRBD1 as a possible D gene (5 bases). This CDR3 is built from 13 residues. CDR1 GTSNPN and CDR2 SVGIG come from the germline V gene (reference sequence). The V end lost 7 bases, the J end lost 1 base, and 13 bases lay between the germline ends. The CDR3, as DNA: TGTGCCTCCATGAAGGGGACGAACACTGAAGCTTTCTTT. The encoded protein is CASMKGTNTEAFF.

This clone was seen more than once but under ten times. This CDR3 reads CASSVAAVNRYGYTF. DNA of the CDR3: TGTGCCAGCAGCGTAGCGGCCGTAAATCGCTATGGCTACACCTTC. J is TRBJ1-2 and V is TRBV9; no definite D call. CDR1 and CDR2 (germline): SGDLS, YYNGEE. V gave up 0 bases and J gave up 4 bases, with 13 bases separating them. The length of the CDR3 is 15 residues. The whole variable domain, filled in from reference TRBV9 and TRBJ1-2, reads DSGVTQTPKHLITATGQRVTLRCSPRSGDLSVYWYQQSLDQGLQFLIQYYNGEERAKGNILERFSAQQFPDLHSELNLSSLELGDSALYFCASSVAAVNRYGYTFGSGTRLTVV.

The rearrangement uses TRBV30 and TRBJ2-4; D remains unclear. CDR1 is GTSNPN and CDR2 is SVGIG in the germline V gene (reference sequence). Trimming left V 4 bases short and J 8 bases short, with 15 bases between. This CDR3 is built from 13 residues. The CDR3 region is CAWTEPQRDIQYF. The DNA for the CDR3 is TGTGCCTGGACCGAACCCCAACGGGACATTCAGTACTTC.

This clone appeared a single time. The genes are TRBV14 and TRBJ1-1; D is undetermined. Per germline, CDR1 SGHDN and CDR2 FVKESK. This CDR3 has 15 amino acids. V was pared by 3 bases and J by 1 base, with 12 bases between. CDR3 in amino acids: CASSHNAAPNTEAFF. The CDR3 bases are TGTGCCAGCAGCCACAACGCAGCGCCGAACACTGAAGCTTTCTTT.